Following are 8 T cell receptor beta chains from one sample sequenced in a study of blood T cell repertoires in COVID-19. Only in-frame clones appear in the TCRdb table, and some are missing; sequencing was by immunoSEQ multiplex PCR. In the table there are 200,000 to 250,000 clones, 86% of which are singletons. The sequenced material came from peripheral blood. The source is a man aged 30-40 years who had recovered from COVID-19.

The chain recombines TRBV6-2 or TRBV6-3 with TRBJ2-2, with 10 nucleotides matching TRBD1. V was clipped by 6 bases and J by 4 bases; unmatched bases: 5. The CDR3 consists of 15 residues. The germline CDR1 and CDR2 sequences are MNHEY and SVGEGT. In DNA form, the CDR3 reads TGTGCCAGCAGCCTCGACAGGGGGCTCACCGGGGAGCTGTTTTTT. Amino acid sequence: CASSLDRGLTGELFF.

This chain connects TRBV4-2 to TRBJ2-5, with D possibly being TRBD2 (7 bases). Deletions cut 3 bases from V and 3 bases from J, with 14 bases between. CDR3 length: 15 residues. Looked up from germline, CDR1 is LGHNA and CDR2 is YNFKEQ. CDR3 sequence (DNA): TGTGCCAGCAGCCATATAGGGGAGGGGGAAGAGACCCAGTACTTC. Protein sequence: CASSHIGEGEETQYF.

The chain uses TRBV30 and TRBJ1-5, with D perhaps matching TRBD1 (5 bases). Germline CDR1 and CDR2: GTSNPN and SVGIG (reference sequence). The CDR3 runs to 15 residues. The ends were cut back, 0 bases at V and 4 bases at J, with 13 bases in the middle. The CDR3 here is CAWSVRGAHNQPQHF. The DNA for the CDR3 is TGTGCCTGGAGTGTAAGGGGTGCCCATAATCAGCCCCAGCATTTT.

This rearrangement joins TRBV6-5 to TRBJ1-2, with a tentative D call TRBD1 (5 bases). Per the germline V gene, CDR1 is MNHEY and CDR2 is SVGAGI. This CDR3 is 11 amino acids long. V was pared by 8 bases and J by 8 bases, with 12 bases between. The CDR3, as DNA: TGTGCCAGCGGCAGGGTTCAGGGCTACACCTTC. It is translated as CASGRVQGYTF.

The V call is TRBV15, the J call TRBJ1-5; D possibly corresponds to TRBD1 (5 bases). This CDR3 spans 14 amino acids. The germline V and J ends were trimmed by 0 bases and 7 bases, with 10 bases remaining between them. Per germline, CDR1 LNHNV and CDR2 YYDKDF (reference sequence). In DNA, the CDR3 is TGTGCCACCAGCAGAGATCCCCAGGGACAGCCCCAGCATTTT. This sequence encodes CATSRDPQGQPQHF.

The chain employs TRBV27 and TRBJ2-2, with a tentative D call TRBD1 (5 bases). Trimming took off 6 bases at V and 4 bases at J, with 12 bases between the two ends. The CDR3 loop spans 14 amino acids. The germline V gene encodes CDR1 MNHEY and CDR2 SMNVEV (reference sequence). The CDR3 coding sequence is TGTGCCAGCAGCCAATTAGACAGCACCGGGGAGCTGTTTTTT. This translates into CASSQLDSTGELFF.

A few counts support this clone. The genes are TRBV2 and TRBJ1-4; 7 positions match TRBD1. V shed 2 bases and J 5 bases; nucleotides not matched to a gene: 5. This CDR3 has 15 residues. In germline, CDR1 is SNHLY, CDR2 FYNNEI. The DNA of the CDR3 is TGTGCCAGCAGTGAAAGGGACAGCCGAAATGAAAAACTGTTTTTT. Encoded protein: CASSERDSRNEKLFF.

This chain links TRBV10-2 with TRBJ2-5; 13 nucleotides agree with TRBD2. The germline CDR1 and CDR2 sequences are WSHSY and SAAADI. This CDR3 is built from 17 residues. The junction had 12 bases not matched to a gene; V was cut back by 6 bases and J by 5 bases. CDR3 loop: CASRENPTSGGAETQYF. CDR3 nucleotides: TGCGCCAGCAGGGAAAATCCTACTAGCGGGGGGGCCGAGACCCAGTACTTC.